Shown below are 13 T cell receptor beta chains from a single sample sequenced in a study of blood T cell repertoires in COVID-19 (dated by TCRdb to the early 2020s). Library prep was done by the immunoSEQ multiplex PCR assay. Sourced from immuneACCESS, this table was stored by TCRdb with only in-frame sequences that have V and J called. A share of the clones is absent; for the studies checked, an unresolved V gene accounts for under half, and the remainder has no known explanation. This sample lists a few hundred thousand clones; 88% were detected once. The top ten clonotypes cover approximately 3.7% of the sample. Sequenced: peripheral blood. Receptors were obtained from a man between 60 and 75 years old who had recovered from COVID-19.

The rearrangement uses TRBV2 and TRBJ2-5; 8 bases map to TRBD1. The CDR3 sequence is 16 residues long. Per germline, CDR1 SNHLY and CDR2 FYNNEI. V shed 8 bases and J 1 base; nucleotides not matched to a gene: 12. CDR3 protein: CASWVGDRSLQETQYF. Written as DNA, the CDR3 is TGTGCCAGCTGGGTGGGGGACAGGAGCCTCCAAGAGACCCAGTACTTC.

The chain uses TRBV5-5 and TRBJ2-5; maybe TRBD1 (6 bases). The germline CDR1 and CDR2 sequences are SGHKS and YYEKEE (reference sequence). Deletions cut 4 bases from V and 5 bases from J, with 18 bases between. The CDR3 has 15 residues. The CDR3 sequence: CASSPVGASQETQYF. The CDR3 region has the DNA TGTGCCAGCAGCCCCGTGGGGGCTAGCCAGGAGACCCAGTACTTC. The full variable domain, completed using reference TRBV5-5 and TRBJ2-5, is DAGVTQSPTHLIKTRGQQVTLRCSPISGHKSVSWYQQVLGQGPQFIFQYYEKEERGRGNFPDRFSARQFPNYSSELNVNALLLGDSALYLCASSPVGASQETQYFGPGTRLLVL.

This chain joins TRBV6-5 and TRBJ2-7; D uncertain. This CDR3 is 15 amino acids long. Per germline, CDR1 MNHEY and CDR2 SVGAGI. Trimming shortened V by 0 bases and J by 5 bases, and 14 bases separated the two germline ends. The CDR3 DNA is TGTGCCAGCAGTTACTCCGGTCCGCTTCGGGACGAGCAGTACTTC. It yields the protein CASSYSGPLRDEQYF.

The genes are TRBV18 and TRBJ2-1, with 10 bases lining up with TRBD2. Germline CDR1 and CDR2: KGHSH and LQKENI. V lost 3 bases and J lost 7; bases outside the gene matches: 9. The CDR3 is 16 amino acids. The CDR3 here is CASSPQPSGGGNEQFF. The CDR3, as DNA: TGTGCCAGCTCACCGCAACCTAGCGGGGGAGGGAATGAGCAGTTCTTC.

This clone turned up a few times. The V call is TRBV10-3, the J call TRBJ2-7, with a possible D match to TRBD2 (6 bases). V lost 3 bases, J lost 6 bases, and 18 bases lay in between. Germline loops: CDR1 ENHRY, CDR2 SYGVKD. The CDR3 is 15 residues long. The CDR3 DNA reads TGTGCCATCAGTGATTCGCTAGCGAAGCTTAGCGAGCAGTACTTC. The encoded protein is CAISDSLAKLSEQYF.

The chain has TRBV5-5 and TRBJ1-5; TRBD1 aligns across 11 bases. V lost 6 bases and J lost 5; bases outside the gene matches: 7. In germline, CDR1 is SGHKS, CDR2 YYEKEE (reference sequence). The CDR3 runs 15 residues. DNA for the CDR3: TGTGCCAGCACTAGGACAGGGGGCCTTTATCAGCCCCAGCATTTT. Protein sequence: CASTRTGGLYQPQHF.

The genes are TRBV7-3 and TRBJ1-2, with TRBD1 matching 12 bases. Trimming removed 7 bases from V and 7 bases from J; junction bases left unmatched: 16. From germline, CDR1 is SGHTA and CDR2 FQGTGA. The CDR3 covers 17 residues. CDR3 residues: CASTNLPLGQGARGYTF. CDR3 sequence (DNA): TGTGCCAGCACCAACCTCCCCTTGGGACAGGGGGCTCGTGGCTACACCTTC. The complete variable domain, with remaining parts taken from reference TRBV7-3 and TRBJ1-2, reads GAGVSQTPSNKVTEKGKYVELRCDPISGHTALYWYRQSLGQGPEFLIYFQGTGAADDSGLPNDRFFAVRPEGSVSTLKIQRTERGDSAVYLCASTNLPLGQGARGYTFGSGTRLTVV.

The gene calls are TRBV11-3 and TRBJ1-1; D may be TRBD1 (5 bases). CDR3 length: 13 residues. V was clipped by 8 bases and J by 2 bases, with 12 bases between them. CDR1 is SGHNT and CDR2 is YENEEA in the germline V gene. CDR3 nucleotide sequence: TGTGCCAGCGGTAAAGGGGCCAACACTGAAGCTTTCTTT. Translated: CASGKGANTEAFF.

This chain uses TRBV5-6 with TRBJ2-7, with TRBD2 as a possible D gene (6 bases). Trimming took off 4 bases at V and 1 base at J, with 9 bases between the two ends. The CDR3 sequence is 13 residues long. Germline V CDR1 and CDR2: SGHDT, YYEEEE. This chain's CDR3 is CASSAGGSYEQYF. The CDR3 nucleotides are TGTGCCAGCAGCGCAGGAGGGTCCTACGAGCAGTACTTC.

V and J are TRBV4-1 and TRBJ2-5, with TRBD2 matching 8 bases. There are 15 residues in the CDR3. CDR1 MGHRA and CDR2 YSYEKL come from the germline V gene. After removal of 3 bases from V and 5 bases from J, the junction contained 8 bases not matched to a gene. The CDR3 DNA reads as TGCGCCAGCAGCCACCATAGCGGGGCCGGGGAGACCCAGTACTTC. It yields the protein CASSHHSGAGETQYF.

This clone was detected a few times. This rearrangement joins TRBV6-5 to TRBJ1-5, with 11 bases fitting TRBD1. The ends lost 6 bases at V and 5 bases at J; junction bases unmatched: 3. Per the germline V gene, CDR1 is MNHEY and CDR2 is SVGAGI. This CDR3 region has 14 residues. The CDR3 DNA is TGTGCCAGCAGGGGACAGGGGGTTTATCAGCCCCAGCATTTT. Translated: CASRGQGVYQPQHF.

The chain combines TRBV18 with TRBJ1-2; D perhaps matches TRBD1 (6 bases). The CDR3 consists of 13 residues. V gave up 5 bases and J gave up 3 bases, with 10 bases separating them. The germline gives CDR1 KGHSH, CDR2 LQKENI. CDR3 residues: CASSTDSYYGYTF. The CDR3 DNA sequence: TGTGCCAGCTCAACGGACAGCTACTATGGCTACACCTTC.

This chain uses TRBV6-6 with TRBJ1-1, with D uncertain. This CDR3 is 12 amino acids long. Per the germline V gene, CDR1 is MNHNY and CDR2 is SVGAGI (reference sequence). The V and J ends lost 7 bases and 3 bases respectively, with 9 bases between them. As DNA, the CDR3 is TGTGCCAGCATCCATAGTGACACTGAAGCTTTCTTT. This encodes CASIHSDTEAFF.